This T cell receptor (beta chain) was captured by sequencing in a study of T cell repertoires in cytomegalovirus infection (dated by TCRdb to the late 2010s). At the level of the whole study: The peptide stimulations were aimed at well-studied HLA-B-restricted epitopes as well as recently identified HLA-C-restricted CMV epitopes, whose presentation resists viral immunomodulation. Donor HLA type was relevant to the analysis, as public TCR beta signatures indicated carriage of CMV infection together with the matching HLA type.

Sequencing took place on an Illumina HiSeq 1500. TCRdb trimmed public reads at Q25 via fastp, called clones via MiXCR and kept in-frame beta chains. Each CDR3 protein gets just one entry, which takes the most common genes and DNA from the rows behind it. This sample lists about 920,000 distinct CDR3 sequences; roughly 30% were detected once. Of the sample, about 14% is held by the ten largest clones. The intended sense of this specimen's treatment or condition label: in vitro stimulation with specific CMV peptide epitopes to enrich CMV-specific T cells. What the research found in general, with its limitations: The ex vivo response was dominated by HLA-C-restricted CMV-specific TCR beta clonotypes, which also provided the single most frequent clonotype in two of eight donors. Cumulative frequency of public TCR beta family members discriminated carriers of CMV infection plus the relevant HLA type in this cohort and an independent roughly 340-donor cohort.

As regards this clonotype: The target of this receptor is not known. No much larger clone exists at a distance of one base, and base qualities are not known.

This material consisted of cultured CD8+ T cells from PBMCs, taken from culture after CMV antigen stimulation. This receptor was identified in a human donor in good health (CMV status not recorded). Some clones in this sample may be carry-over from other donors' samples.

The base sequence is TGTGCCAGCAGTAGAAACAGGGTTCCAAGAGTTAATCAGCCCCAGCATTTT. It translates as CASSRNRVPRVNQPQHF. Rearrangement joined TRBV6-1 to TRBJ1-5, with TRBD1 perhaps the D gene, on 6 matching bases. V sheds 5 bases and J sheds 4 bases, leaving 21 bases between their ends. As encoded in the germline V gene, CDR1 is MNHNS while CDR2 is SASEGT. The CDR3, from cysteine to phenylalanine, totals 17 residues. Only the CDR3 part of the read is kept: 51 bases, read in frame from the first base.